The next 28 T cell receptor beta chains were all read from a single sample in a study of blood T cells in healthy people across ages. Primed by a sample-barcoded 5' primer and a J-beta primer mix, a second PCR proceeded for 7 to 11 cycles. In TCRdb, the 5' RACE reads were re-called with MiXCR into one record per CDR3 protein. The table lists around 800,000 distinct CDR3 sequences, 40% to 50% of them singletons, with about 21% in the top ten. Input material: blood. All receptors come from a man in his sixties in good health.

This clonotype was detected only a few times. At one boundary the junction diverges from the germline segment, which might be a read error. This chain connects TRBV2 to TRBJ1-2, with D maybe TRBD1 (6 bases). The CDR3 is 14 amino acids. Germline V lookup: CDR1 SNHLY, CDR2 FYNNEI. The CDR3 DNA sequence: TGTGCTAGCAGTTGGACAGAGGCCAACTATGGCTACACCTTC. Amino acids: CASSWTEANYGYTF.

A few counts support this clonotype. This chain uses TRBV12-3 or TRBV12-4 with TRBJ2-5; 11 bases fit TRBD1. There are 14 residues in the CDR3. V shed 6 bases and J 11 bases; nucleotides not matched to a gene: 11. Here the CDR3 DNA reads TGTGCCAGCAGCTACCGGACAGGGGGCCTTGAGCAGTACTTC. The encoded protein is CASSYRTGGLEQYF.

This clonotype has a single count. The CDR3 protein is CAISEEGVPQPQHF. DNA of the CDR3: TGTGCCATCAGTGAAGAAGGGGTTCCTCAGCCCCAGCATTTT. The chain carries TRBV10-3 and TRBJ1-5; perhaps TRBD1 as D (5 bases). Trimming cost V 3 bases and J 6 bases, with 12 bases left between them. The CDR3 totals 14 residues. Germline values: CDR1 ENHRY, CDR2 SYGVKD.

The CDR3 DNA follows: TGTGCCAGCCACGACCCATTCTACGAGCAGTACTTC. This codes for CASHDPFYEQYF. This chain links TRBV2 with TRBJ2-7; D not resolved. V was shortened by 8 bases and J by 3 bases, with 11 bases between the two germline ends. In germline, CDR1 is SNHLY, CDR2 FYNNEI. The CDR3 consists of 12 residues.

The chain links TRBV30 to TRBJ2-4, with a weak D call TRBD2 (6 bases). There are 14 residues in the CDR3. The germline CDR1 and CDR2 sequences are GTSNPN and SVGIG (reference sequence). Trimming shortened V by 3 bases and J by 13 bases, and 22 bases separated the two germline ends. The CDR3 sequence: CAWRPTTGVGEQYF. In DNA, the CDR3 is TGTGCCTGGAGGCCCACTACGGGAGTGGGGGAGCAGTACTTC.

This clonotype was seen a handful of times. The chain uses TRBV5-6 and TRBJ1-2; unclear D gene. Germline-derived CDR1 and CDR2 are SGHDT and YYEEEE. The CDR3 length is 14 residues. The V end lost 2 bases, the J end lost 6 bases, and 14 bases lay between the germline ends. For the CDR3, the DNA is TGTGCCAGCAGCTTTATCATCCAAGTGGATGGCTACACCTTC. Translation: CASSFIIQVDGYTF. The whole variable domain, remainder taken from reference TRBV5-6 and TRBJ1-2, is DAGVTQSPTHLIKTRGQQVTLRCSPKSGHDTVSWYQQALGQGPQFIFQYYEEEERQRGNFPDRFSGHQFPNYSSELNVNALLLGDSALYLCASSFIIQVDGYTFGSGTRLTVV.

The chain combines TRBV4-1 with TRBJ1-1, with 9 bases aligning to TRBD1. CDR3 length: 18 residues. Losses at the gene ends were 1 base for V and 1 base for J; bases not matched to a gene: 10. The germline gives CDR1 MGHRA, CDR2 YSYEKL. The chain's CDR3 is CASSQAAQGARRNTEAFF. The CDR3 DNA sequence: TGCGCCAGCAGCCAAGCTGCACAGGGGGCTAGAAGGAACACTGAAGCTTTCTTT.

There are many counts of this clonotype. V usage is TRBV20-1 and J usage is TRBJ2-5, with D possibly TRBD1 on 5 matching bases. The CDR3 runs to 15 residues. Germline V CDR1 and CDR2: DFQATT, SNEGSKA (reference sequence). V was shortened by 5 bases and J by 1 base, with 17 bases between the two germline ends. In nucleotides, the CDR3 is TGCAGTGCTGCCGACAGAAATTATCTCCAAGAGACCCAGTACTTC. Translated, it gives CSAADRNYLQETQYF.

This clonotype was found a few times. This chain links TRBV5-1 with TRBJ2-7; TRBD2 agrees at 7 bases. Germline-derived CDR1 and CDR2 are SGHRS and YFSETQ. V dropped 0 bases and J dropped 0; count of bases not matched to a gene: 6. CDR3 size: 16 residues. The CDR3 sequence: CASSLAPPGGSYEQYF. In DNA form, the CDR3 reads TGCGCCAGCAGCTTGGCCCCCCCGGGGGGCTCCTACGAGCAGTACTTC. The full variable domain, rest sourced from reference TRBV5-1 and TRBJ2-7, is KAGVTQTPRYLIKTRGQQVTLSCSPISGHRSVSWYQQTPGQGLQFLFEYFSETQRNKGNFPGRFSGRQFSNSRSEMNVSTLELGDSALYLCASSLAPPGGSYEQYFGPGTRLTVT.

This clonotype was recorded a few times. The chain uses TRBV20-1 and TRBJ2-5, with 9 bases matching TRBD2. The CDR3 runs 15 residues. Unmatched junction bases numbered 8, after V lost 5 bases and J lost 1 base. Looked up from germline, CDR1 is DFQATT and CDR2 is SNEGSKA (reference sequence). The CDR3 DNA sequence: TGCAGTGCTCTCTTAACGCGGGGGGGCCAAGAGACCCAGTACTTC. Residues: CSALLTRGGQETQYF.

The J gene is TRBJ2-1, the V gene TRBV7-2, with TRBD1 matching over 7 bases. The CDR3 spans 15 residues. Germline-derived CDR1 and CDR2 are SGHTA and FQGNSA. After removal of 4 bases from V and 3 bases from J, the junction contained 6 bases not matched to a gene. As DNA, the CDR3 is TGTGCCAGCAGCTCGCTGGGACAGCGCTACAATGAGCAGTTCTTC. Its translation: CASSSLGQRYNEQFF.

This clonotype came up many times. The rearrangement joins TRBV7-3 to TRBJ2-7; D may be TRBD2 (5 bases). V was shortened by 0 bases and J by 6 bases, with 18 bases between the two germline ends. Germline V gene sequence: CDR1 SGHTA, CDR2 FQGTGA. This CDR3 contains 16 residues. CDR3 nucleotide sequence: TGTGCCAGCAGCTTAACTGGAGGCGGCACCCCCAGCGAGCAGTACTTC. Translating gives CASSLTGGGTPSEQYF.

This chain joins TRBV14 and TRBJ1-2; D is possibly TRBD1 (6 bases). CDR1 SGHDN and CDR2 FVKESK come from the germline V gene. V lost 0 bases to trimming and J lost 3 bases, with 17 bases between them. CDR3 size: 17 residues. CDR3 bases: TGTGCCAGCAGCCAAGATGGCCCTAAGGGGGGCTACTATGGCTACACCTTC. Amino acid sequence: CASSQDGPKGGYYGYTF.

V gene TRBV28 combines with J gene TRBJ2-1; 8 positions agree with TRBD1. Germline V lookup: CDR1 MDHEN, CDR2 SYDVKM. The CDR3 length is 12 residues. J gave up 12 bases and V 2 bases, and 3 bases lay outside the gene matches. The CDR3 reads CASSLGQGGQFF. The CDR3 DNA reads as TGTGCCAGCAGTTTAGGACAGGGCGGGCAGTTCTTC.

The rearrangement uses TRBV7-9 and TRBJ2-7; TRBD2 agrees at 8 bases. Germline CDR1 and CDR2: SEHNR and FQNEAQ (reference sequence). This CDR3 region has 15 residues. The V and J ends lost 4 bases and 1 base, in that order; junction bases with no gene match: 6. CDR3 nucleotides: TGTGCCAGCAGCTCTGGGGTAGCGGGGTCCTACGAGCAGTACTTC. Amino acids: CASSSGVAGSYEQYF.

CDR3 coding DNA: TGTGCCAGCAGTTTAGGGGTTCTAGCGGGGGGGCGGGAGACCCAGTACTTC. Translating it yields CASSLGVLAGGRETQYF. The chain carries TRBV12-3 or TRBV12-4 and TRBJ2-5; 12 bases line up with TRBD2. V was pared by 1 base and J by 5 bases, with 8 bases of the junction left unmatched. This CDR3 has 17 residues.

The V call is TRBV24-1, the J call TRBJ2-1; maybe TRBD1 (5 bases). Trimming left V 2 bases short and J 0 bases short, with 10 bases between. The CDR3 totals 16 residues. Germline CDR1 and CDR2: KGHDR and SFDVKD. CDR3 DNA sequence: TGTGCCACCAGTGATTCTACAGGTTACTCCTACAATGAGCAGTTCTTC. Amino acid sequence: CATSDSTGYSYNEQFF.

This chain uses TRBV19 with TRBJ1-5; weak D call: TRBD1 (6 bases). V was shortened by 7 bases and J by 4 bases, with 20 bases between the two germline ends. The germline gives CDR1 LNHDA, CDR2 SQIVND (reference sequence). The CDR3 runs to 16 residues. In DNA form, the CDR3 reads TGTGCCAGTACCTTTGGGGGCATAAACCCTAATCAGCCCCAGCATTTT. Encoded protein: CASTFGGINPNQPQHF.

The rearrangement links TRBV5-6 to TRBJ2-2; 10 bases match TRBD2. Germline V lookup: CDR1 SGHDT, CDR2 YYEEEE. V shed 2 bases and J 5 bases; nucleotides not matched to a gene: 3. The CDR3 totals 15 residues. The CDR3 DNA is TGTGCCAGCAGCTTCGGACTAGCGGTGACCGGGGAGCTGTTTTTT. Translation gives CASSFGLAVTGELFF. Filled out from reference TRBV5-6 and TRBJ2-2, the complete variable domain reads DAGVTQSPTHLIKTRGQQVTLRCSPKSGHDTVSWYQQALGQGPQFIFQYYEEEERQRGNFPDRFSGHQFPNYSSELNVNALLLGDSALYLCASSFGLAVTGELFFGEGSRLTVL.

The chain is built from TRBV6-4 and TRBJ2-1; D gene ambiguous. Trimming pared 6 bases from V and 5 bases from J, leaving 14 bases between. CDR3 length: 14 amino acids. Germline V lookup: CDR1 MRHNA, CDR2 SNTAGT. CDR3 sequence reads: CASSLQAADNEQFF. The CDR3 region has the DNA TGTGCCAGCAGCCTTCAGGCGGCAGACAATGAGCAGTTCTTC.

This clonotype was recorded once. At one end the junction does not follow the germline gene, possibly because of a read error. The chain couples TRBV2 to TRBJ2-7; D is perhaps TRBD1 or TRBD2 (5 bases each). CDR1 is SNHLY, CDR2 FYNNEI, per germline. The CDR3 sequence is 13 residues long. The CDR3 is CGSTRDGNYEQYF. The CDR3 nucleotides are TGTGGCAGCACCAGGGACGGAAACTACGAGCAGTACTTC.

The V and J genes are TRBV2 and TRBJ2-5; D uncertain. V lost 6 bases and J lost 0, with 20 bases in between. Germline-derived CDR1 and CDR2 are SNHLY and FYNNEI. This CDR3 is 17 amino acids long. The CDR3 region has the DNA TGTGCCAGCAGCTTAGCTTTAGGACCACTGTACCAAGAGACCCAGTACTTC. It is translated as CASSLALGPLYQETQYF.

The J gene is TRBJ2-7, the V gene TRBV6-5; 9 bases are shared with TRBD2. Near its end, the DNA agrees better with TRBJ2-5, so the J call may be wrong. The CDR3 sequence is 18 residues long. From germline, CDR1 is MNHEY and CDR2 SVGAGI. This chain's CDR3 is CASSYSTVAGVREETQYF. Written as DNA, the CDR3 is TGTGCCAGCAGTTACTCGACGGTAGCGGGGGTTAGGGAAGAGACCCAGTACTTC.

V and J are TRBV5-1 and TRBJ2-3; 7 positions match TRBD2. The V and J ends lost 0 bases and 3 bases, in that order; junction bases with no gene match: 7. The CDR3 length is 16 residues. The V gene's germline CDR1 is SGHRS and CDR2 YFSETQ. CDR3 sequence reads: CASSLVAGGGTDTQYF. CDR3 DNA: TGCGCCAGCAGCTTGGTAGCGGGTGGGGGAACAGATACGCAGTATTTT.

This clonotype appeared a few times. The chain uses TRBV6-2 or TRBV6-3 and TRBJ2-5; possibly TRBD2 for D (6 bases). Looked up from germline, CDR1 is MNHEY and CDR2 is SVGEGT. The CDR3 sequence is 13 residues long. Trimming left V 6 bases short and J 11 bases short, with 19 bases between. The CDR3 nucleotides are TGTGCCAGCAGCAGAGCAGCGTGGGGGGAGCAGTACTTC. Its protein is CASSRAAWGEQYF.

Only a few counts were recorded for this clonotype. The chain has TRBV7-2 and TRBJ1-1; D might be TRBD1 (5 bases). Germline CDR1 reads SGHTA; CDR2 reads FQGNSA. The CDR3 contains 16 residues. V lost 3 bases and J 0 bases, leaving 14 bases between the germline ends. The CDR3 loop reads CASSFLGGGMNTEAFF. CDR3 DNA: TGTGCCAGCAGCTTTCTCGGCGGGGGAATGAACACTGAAGCTTTCTTT.

The chain is built from TRBV28 and TRBJ2-5; 8 bases fit TRBD1. Looked up from germline, CDR1 is MDHEN and CDR2 is SYDVKM. J was trimmed by 11 bases and V by 5 bases; bases with no gene match: 10. CDR3 length equals 13 residues. CDR3 protein: CASSHHDRGKQYF. For the CDR3, the DNA is TGTGCCAGCAGTCACCACGACAGGGGTAAGCAGTACTTC.

Regarding this clonotype: A much larger clone differs from this one at a single base, so this may be a read error. This CDR3 is CASSSWTGSYNEQFF. The DNA for the CDR3 is TGCGCCAGCAGCTCGTGGACAGGGAGCTACAATGAGCAGTTCTTC. This chain uses TRBV5-1 with TRBJ2-1, with 8 nucleotides matching TRBD1. The CDR3 has 15 amino acids. V was clipped by 3 bases and J by 3 bases; unmatched bases: 5. Germline V gene data show CDR1 as SGHRS and CDR2 as YFSETQ.